The entry below gives a single TCR beta chain sequence along with its context. Its specificity is unknown. These data originate in a study of PD-1 blockade in classical Hodgkin lymphoma. Study-wide context: The patients were dosed with nivolumab 3 mg/kg, infused intravenously every 2 weeks.

Findings and limits, study-wide: Newly diagnosed and completely responding patients shared comparable baseline diversity. Only CD4+ TCR diversity, not CD8+, had risen significantly by C4D1. Why the repertoires differ is still unclear, perhaps disease activity or prior therapy.

All the patients suffered relapse after autologous stem cell transplantation, and brentuximab vedotin exposure differed. The study purified CD4+ T cells from thawed PBMCs using magnetic negative selection. The CDR3 consists of 14 residues. CDR1 and CDR2 (germline): MNHNS, SASEGT. Deletions cut 3 bases from V and 7 bases from J, with 13 bases between. TCRdb's copy holds only in-frame clones and misses some; the assay was immunoSEQ multiplex PCR. The table shows 25,000 to 35,000 clones, with around 86% occurring only once. The chain combines TRBV6-1 with TRBJ1-5, with D possibly being TRBD1 (5 bases). This receptor was identified in a human donor with classical Hodgkin lymphoma. The sequences come from CD4+ T cells from blood, collected at baseline. CDR3 amino acids: CASSDGRAYQPQHF. As DNA, the CDR3 is TGTGCCAGCAGTGACGGCAGGGCTTACCAGCCCCAGCATTTT.